The 32 T cell receptor beta chains listed next were all sequenced from one sample in a study of CD8 T cells in ankylosing spondylitis (dated by TCRdb to the late 2010s). These receptors have no identified antigens. The paper's findings and limits, for the study overall: A TCR beta motif of about 8 highly homologous amino acid variants appeared characteristic of blood from ankylosing spondylitis patients.

Preparation of the library involved 5' RACE. The run used an Illumina HiSeq 2500. The raw public reads went through TCRdb reprocessing: fastp at Q25, MiXCR clone calling, in-frame beta chains kept. Every entry covers one CDR3 protein and lists the most common genes and DNA from its rows. The sample table holds 700,000 or so distinct CDR3 sequences, of which under 20% were seen once. Of the sample, approximately 18% falls within the top ten clones. Sequenced input: blood, either unsorted or a sorted T cell fraction (not recorded which). Receptors were obtained from a male donor with ankylosing spondylitis.

V gene TRBV7-9 combines with J gene TRBJ2-5, with D hard to call. CDR3 size: 12 residues. Germline CDR1 SEHNR, CDR2 FQNEAQ (reference sequence). The V end was cut by 5 bases, the J end by 7 bases, with 11 bases between. CDR3 sequence: CASSLSPVTQYF. The CDR3 DNA is TGTGCCAGCAGCCTCTCTCCTGTGACCCAGTACTTC.

In this sample, this clonotype turned up a few times. The chain recombines TRBV5-1 with TRBJ1-1; the D gene is possibly TRBD1 (6 bases). Germline V gives CDR1 SGHRS, CDR2 YFSETQ. The CDR3 sequence is 15 residues long. V lost 5 bases to trimming and J lost 5 bases, with 19 bases between them. The CDR3 DNA follows: TGCGCCAGCAGTAGGGCAGGGGTATGGAGAACTGAAGCTTTCTTT. It encodes CASSRAGVWRTEAFF.

The chain joins TRBV5-1 to TRBJ2-1; 9 bases map to TRBD2. Germline values: CDR1 SGHRS, CDR2 YFSETQ. Germline trimming cut 7 bases from V and 2 bases from J; bases unmatched to any gene: 10. The CDR3 runs to 16 residues. The CDR3 DNA reads TGCGCCAGCGGACTAAGACTAGCGGCGCCCTACAATGAGCAGTTCTTC. Translation: CASGLRLAAPYNEQFF.

The chain recombines TRBV4-2 with TRBJ2-3, with 12 bases identical to TRBD2. The CDR3 loop spans 19 amino acids. J gave up 0 bases and V 6 bases, and 13 bases lay outside the gene matches. Germline V CDR1 and CDR2: LGHNA, YNFKEQ. CDR3: CASSSSGGAAKISTDTQYF. The CDR3 region has the DNA TGTGCCAGCAGTTCTAGCGGGGGGGCCGCGAAGATAAGCACAGATACGCAGTATTTT.

This clonotype has a handful of counts. V usage is TRBV7-2 and J usage is TRBJ2-2; D remains ambiguous. Germline CDR1 is SGHTA and CDR2 is FQGNSA. Trimming stripped 1 base from V and 5 bases from J, with 11 bases between. The CDR3 has 15 residues. This CDR3 reads CASSLVTDMTGELFF. The CDR3 DNA is TGTGCCAGCAGCTTAGTCACAGACATGACCGGGGAGCTGTTTTTT.

This clonotype was picked up a small number of times. The chain uses TRBV5-1 and TRBJ2-3; perhaps TRBD1 as D (5 bases). V lost 0 bases and J 2 bases, leaving 13 bases between the germline ends. This CDR3 is 16 amino acids long. In germline, CDR1 is SGHRS, CDR2 YFSETQ. The CDR3 spells CASSLVAGLNTDTQYF. CDR3 in DNA: TGCGCCAGCAGCTTGGTGGCAGGGCTAAACACAGATACGCAGTATTTT.

This clonotype was detected a few times. The J gene is TRBJ1-2, the V gene TRBV3-1; D gene ambiguous. This CDR3 is built from 13 residues. Trimming took 0 bases from V and 4 from J, leaving 6 bases between them. Germline V gene sequence: CDR1 LGHDT, CDR2 YNNKEL (reference sequence). The CDR3 sequence is CASSQERAYGYTF. The DNA of the CDR3 is TGTGCCAGCAGCCAAGAGAGAGCCTATGGCTACACCTTC.

This clonotype was counted a few times. This rearrangement joins TRBV20-1 to TRBJ1-3; D not certain. Between the trimmed V and J ends, which lost 4 bases and 3 bases, there was a span of 7 bases. The CDR3 has 12 amino acids. Germline V CDR1 and CDR2: DFQATT, SNEGSKA (reference sequence). CDR3: CSAKESGNTIYF. The CDR3 nucleotides are TGCAGTGCTAAGGAGAGTGGAAACACCATATATTTT.

The chain joins TRBV25-1 to TRBJ1-6; D possibly corresponds to TRBD1 (6 bases). This CDR3 comprises 17 residues. V was clipped by 6 bases and J by 5 bases, with 20 bases between them. The germline V gene encodes CDR1 MGHDK and CDR2 SYGVNS. The CDR3 sequence: CASSDSRGRLDNSPLHF. The CDR3 region has the DNA TGTGCCAGCAGCGACTCCAGGGGCCGTCTGGATAATTCACCCCTCCACTTT.

The chain couples TRBV20-1 to TRBJ2-3, with D uncertain. CDR3 length: 14 amino acids. Germline lookup yields CDR1 DFQATT and CDR2 SNEGSKA (reference sequence). V lost 1 base and J lost 4, with 12 bases in between. The CDR3 protein is CSARANRLPDTQYF. The CDR3 DNA reads as TGCAGTGCTAGAGCAAATCGGCTGCCAGATACGCAGTATTTT.

This clonotype was seen a few times. The chain combines TRBV5-1 with TRBJ2-1; 10 positions agree with TRBD1. V gave up 8 bases and J gave up 10 bases; unmatched junction bases: 12. The CDR3 is 14 amino acids. Per the germline V gene, CDR1 is SGHRS and CDR2 is YFSETQ. The CDR3 DNA follows: TGCGCCAGTACCGGGACAGGGGCGGTCAGGGAGCAGTTCTTC. Encoded protein: CASTGTGAVREQFF. Together with reference TRBV5-1 and TRBJ2-1, the CDR3 gives the full variable domain: KAGVTQTPRYLIKTRGQQVTLSCSPISGHRSVSWYQQTPGQGLQFLFEYFSETQRNKGNFPGRFSGRQFSNSRSEMNVSTLELGDSALYLCASTGTGAVREQFFGPGTRLTVL.

The chain uses TRBV11-2 and TRBJ1-1; maybe TRBD1 (6 bases). The CDR3 has 15 residues. The ends were cut back, 5 bases at V and 1 base at J, with 14 bases in the middle. Germline V gene sequence: CDR1 SGHAT, CDR2 FQNNGV. The CDR3 coding sequence is TGTGCCAGCAGCACGGCAAGAGGGGGGAACACTGAAGCTTTCTTT. The encoded protein is CASSTARGGNTEAFF.

V is TRBV28 and J is TRBJ1-2; a possible D gene is TRBD1 (6 bases). This CDR3 has 11 amino acids. Germline lookup yields CDR1 MDHEN and CDR2 SYDVKM. DNA of the CDR3: TGTGCTAGCGGGGGGCATCGTGGCTACACCTTC. Translated, it gives CASGGHRGYTF.

The chain joins TRBV30 to TRBJ1-1, with D unresolved. The V end lost 4 bases, the J end lost 6 bases, and 15 bases lay between the germline ends. CDR3 length: 13 residues. The V gene's germline CDR1 is GTSNPN and CDR2 SVGIG (reference sequence). CDR3 residues: CAWNPTFFSEAFF. CDR3 in DNA: TGTGCCTGGAACCCTACATTCTTCTCTGAAGCTTTCTTT.

V gene TRBV7-9 combines with J gene TRBJ2-1, with D possibly TRBD1 on 6 matching bases. Germline V gives CDR1 SEHNR, CDR2 FQNEAQ (reference sequence). The CDR3 is made up of 13 amino acids. V was trimmed by 5 bases and J by 8 bases, leaving 13 bases between them. The CDR3 sequence: CASSPAGADEQFF. Here the CDR3 DNA reads TGTGCCAGCAGCCCCGCAGGGGCGGATGAGCAGTTCTTC.

DNA for the CDR3: TGTGCCAGCAGCTCCCCGCGTGGGAACTTATACGAGCAGTACTTC. It yields the protein CASSSPRGNLYEQYF. The chain couples TRBV7-2 to TRBJ2-7; D is uncertain. The V gene's germline CDR1 is SGHTA and CDR2 FQGNSA. This CDR3 spans 15 amino acids. Between the trimmed V and J ends, which lost 4 bases and 4 bases, there was a span of 17 bases.

The rearrangement links TRBV12-3 or TRBV12-4 to TRBJ1-4, with 8 bases matching TRBD1. With V trimmed by 2 bases and J by 7 bases, 3 bases remained unmatched. This CDR3 contains 14 residues. CDR3 protein: CASSLQTGGEKLFF. CDR3 nucleotides: TGTGCCAGCAGTTTACAAACAGGGGGTGAAAAACTGTTTTTT.

In this sample, this clonotype turned up a few times. This chain joins TRBV7-2 and TRBJ1-1; possibly TRBD1 for D (5 bases). The CDR3 totals 13 residues. Trimming took off 1 base at V and 7 bases at J, with 10 bases between the two ends. Germline V lookup: CDR1 SGHTA, CDR2 FQGNSA. CDR3 coding DNA: TGTGCCAGCAGCTTAGTGACAGAAAATGAAGCTTTCTTT. This gives the protein CASSLVTENEAFF.

V is TRBV21-1 and J is TRBJ2-1; TRBD1 is the table's D call, not checked against the DNA. TRBV21-1 is noted as a pseudogene. The CDR3 has 14 amino acids. CDR3 loop: CADLGNRDYNEQFF. DNA for the CDR3: TGTGCCGACCTCGGGAACCGCGACTACAATGAGCAGTTCTTC.

The rearrangement joins TRBV20-1 to TRBJ2-5; D not certain. Trimming removed 5 bases from V and 2 bases from J, with 12 bases in between. Per the germline V gene, CDR1 is DFQATT and CDR2 is SNEGSKA (reference sequence). This CDR3 region has 13 residues. The CDR3 is CSAPPRMQETQYF. DNA for the CDR3: TGCAGTGCTCCACCCAGGATGCAAGAGACCCAGTACTTC.

The chain carries TRBV3-1 and TRBJ1-1, with D unresolved. V dropped 4 bases and J dropped 4 bases, with 13 bases sitting between them. The CDR3 contains 14 residues. CDR1 LGHDT and CDR2 YNNKEL come from the germline V gene (reference sequence). Written as DNA, the CDR3 is TGTGCCAGCAGCCCACGAGCTGGCGGCACTGAAGCTTTCTTT. Translated: CASSPRAGGTEAFF.

The chain combines TRBV20-1 with TRBJ1-1; D not certain. The germline V gene encodes CDR1 DFQATT and CDR2 SNEGSKA (reference sequence). The CDR3 extends over 13 amino acids. The V and J ends lost 4 bases and 1 base respectively, with 10 bases between them. The DNA for the CDR3 is TGCAGTGCTACGAAAACAGAGAACACTGAAGCTTTCTTT. Protein sequence: CSATKTENTEAFF.

The chain is built from TRBV9 and TRBJ1-4, with D possibly matching TRBD1 (6 bases). The germline V gene has CDR1 SGDLS and CDR2 YYNGEE. The ends were cut back, 4 bases at V and 8 bases at J, with 15 bases in the middle. The CDR3 sequence is 14 residues long. CDR3 sequence reads: CASSYREASEKLFF. CDR3 nucleotide sequence: TGTGCCAGCAGCTACAGGGAGGCGAGCGAAAAACTGTTTTTT.

The gene calls are TRBV7-9 and TRBJ1-2; 7 bases line up with TRBD1. Germline CDR1 and CDR2: SEHNR and FQNEAQ (reference sequence). V gave up 5 bases and J gave up 3 bases; unmatched junction bases: 3. The CDR3 spans 13 residues. CDR3 DNA: TGTGCCAGCAGCATAACAGGGGACTATGGCTACACCTTC. Protein sequence: CASSITGDYGYTF.

This clonotype was counted a few times. The chain combines TRBV15 with TRBJ2-3; 10 positions agree with TRBD2. The trim removed 0 bases at V and 6 bases at J, leaving 12 bases unmatched. Germline V gene lookup returns CDR1 LNHNV and CDR2 YYDKDF (reference sequence). This CDR3 has 18 amino acids. The CDR3 region is CATSRDPASGSNRDTQYF. CDR3 DNA: TGTGCCACCAGCAGAGATCCGGCTAGCGGGAGCAACAGGGATACGCAGTATTTT.

The chain carries TRBV4-3 and TRBJ2-2; 7 nucleotides agree with TRBD1. The CDR3 totals 18 residues. The germline V gene encodes CDR1 LGHNA and CDR2 YSLEER. The ends lost 4 bases at V and 2 bases at J; junction bases unmatched: 13. In DNA form, the CDR3 reads TGCGCCAGCAGCCTAGAGCCGGGGCGAGGGGGCAACACCGGGGAGCTGTTTTTT. Protein sequence: CASSLEPGRGGNTGELFF.

The sample holds a few counts of this clonotype. The chain joins TRBV7-9 to TRBJ1-2, with D unclear. In germline, CDR1 is SEHNR, CDR2 FQNEAQ (reference sequence). V was cut by 5 bases and J by 5 bases, with 18 bases left in between. The length of the CDR3 is 15 residues. The CDR3 here is CASSNSETDEYGYTF. The CDR3 nucleotides are TGTGCCAGCAGCAACAGCGAAACCGATGAGTATGGCTACACCTTC.

The table lists this clonotype with a few counts. The junction shows a germline mismatch at one end, possibly a read error. J is TRBJ1-1 and V is TRBV5-1; D gene unclear. CDR1 is SGHRS and CDR2 is YFSETQ in the germline V gene. The CDR3 spans 14 residues. CDR3 nucleotide sequence: TGCGCCAGCAGCTTTGATTCGGGGTACGCTGAAGTTTTCTTT. This encodes CASSFDSGYAEVFF.

V and J are TRBV4-3 and TRBJ2-1, with D unresolved. V was trimmed by 1 base and J by 5 bases, leaving 6 bases between them. Germline V CDR1 and CDR2: LGHNA, YSLEER. This CDR3 is built from 13 residues. CDR3 protein: CASSQGRNNEQFF. CDR3 in DNA: TGCGCCAGCAGCCAAGGCCGAAACAATGAGCAGTTCTTC.

The chain employs TRBV29-1 and TRBJ1-4; D may be TRBD1 (6 bases). Germline-derived CDR1 and CDR2 are SQVTM and ANQGSEA. The CDR3 totals 16 residues. Deletions cut 4 bases from V and 4 bases from J, with 19 bases between. The CDR3 protein is CSVVGDSGQFNEKLFF. DNA of the CDR3: TGCAGCGTTGTAGGGGACTCGGGACAATTTAATGAAAAACTGTTTTTT.

This rearrangement joins TRBV20-1 to TRBJ2-7; TRBD2 might be the D (6 bases). Trimming removed 0 bases at V and 1 base at J, with 10 bases between. The germline CDR1 and CDR2 sequences are DFQATT and SNEGSKA (reference sequence). The CDR3 has 14 residues. Here the CDR3 DNA reads TGCAGTGCTAGAGATGGGACTGCTTCCTACGAGCAGTACTTC. Protein product: CSARDGTASYEQYF.

This clonotype was recorded a few times. The gene calls are TRBV16 and TRBJ1-2; D is possibly TRBD1 (6 bases). This CDR3 has 13 residues. V was shortened by 2 bases and J by 7 bases, with 11 bases between the two germline ends. The germline V gene has CDR1 KGHSY and CDR2 FQNENV. DNA of the CDR3: TGTGCCAGCAGCCAAACAGGGTATCCTGGCTACACCTTC. Protein product: CASSQTGYPGYTF.